This TCR beta chain was recorded in a study of T cells of healthy individuals. Each CDR3 protein is one row after TCRdb ran MiXCR on the 5' RACE reads. The sample shows about 53,000 distinct CDR3 sequences, roughly 14% of them seen only once. V was shortened by 4 bases and J by 4 bases, with 11 bases between the two germline ends. The length of the CDR3 is 13 residues. Germline CDR1 is SGHRS and CDR2 is YFSETQ. This clonotype was found many times. V is TRBV5-1 and J is TRBJ1-1, with a weak D call TRBD1 (5 bases). This TCR was recovered from a human donor in good health. The CDR3 region has the DNA TGCGCCAGCAGCCGGGGGGTGAGCACTGAAGCTTTCTTT. This translates into CASSRGVSTEAFF.